Shown below are 25 T cell receptor beta chains from a single sample sequenced in a study of beta chain features in type 1 diabetes. As every portion of the isolated RNA was reverse transcribed, the sequencing read expressed TCRB transcripts. Using immunoSEQ multiplex PCR, the repertoire was profiled, and TCRdb retains in-frame clones only, with some absent. Here the sample spans some 150,000 clones, around 10% being singletons. Sequences were obtained from central memory CD4+ T cells from blood. The source of these receptors is a man younger than 35 in good health.

This clone was seen only a few times. This likely reflects a read error, since a far larger clone is one base away. The chain uses TRBV29-1 and TRBJ1-2; 8 bases map to TRBD1. Germline-derived CDR1 and CDR2 are SQVTM and ANQGSEA. CDR3 size: 13 residues. Unmatched junction bases numbered 6, after V lost 7 bases and J lost 2 bases. The chain's CDR3 is CSARTGYNYGYTF. The DNA of the CDR3 is TGCAGCGCCAGGACAGGGTACAACTATGGCTACACCTTC.

The table lists this clone with a count of one. The gene calls are TRBV4-2 and TRBJ2-3, with 7 positions matching TRBD1. The germline V gene encodes CDR1 LGHNA and CDR2 YNFKEQ. Trimming took 3 bases from V and 3 from J; bases not matched to a gene: 6. This CDR3 has 15 amino acids. Written as DNA, the CDR3 is TGTGCCAGCAGCCAGGGCCAGGGGGTAACAGATACGCAGTATTTT. Protein sequence: CASSQGQGVTDTQYF.

As for this clone: A far more abundant clone sits one base away, making this likely a read error. At the DNA level, this CDR3 is encoded by other sequences in the same sample as well. The chain recombines TRBV30 with TRBJ2-2, with 7 bases fitting TRBD1. J gave up 1 base and V 3 bases, and 8 bases lay outside the gene matches. From germline, CDR1 is GTSNPN and CDR2 SVGIG (reference sequence). The CDR3 totals 16 residues. The CDR3 coding sequence is TGTGCCTGGAGGGGGATCAGGACAGGGAACACCGGGGAGCTGTTTTTT. This codes for CAWRGIRTGNTGELFF.

V and J are TRBV19 and TRBJ1-1, with TRBD1 matching over 7 bases. J was trimmed by 2 bases and V by 7 bases; bases with no gene match: 7. The CDR3 extends over 14 amino acids. CDR1 and CDR2 (germline): LNHDA, SQIVND (reference sequence). The CDR3: CASTRDSSNTEAFF. The CDR3 DNA is TGTGCCAGTACCCGGGACAGCTCTAACACTGAAGCTTTCTTT.

The V gene is TRBV18, the J gene TRBJ2-5, with 10 bases matching TRBD2. Germline V gene sequence: CDR1 KGHSH, CDR2 LQKENI. This CDR3 comprises 15 residues. Losses at the gene ends were 3 bases for V and 1 base for J; bases not matched to a gene: 2. The CDR3 DNA reads as TGTGCCAGCTCACCTGGACTAGCGGCCCAAGAGACCCAGTACTTC. Its translation: CASSPGLAAQETQYF. Full variable domain (missing parts from reference TRBV18 and TRBJ2-5): NAGVMQNPRHLVRRRGQEARLRCSPMKGHSHVYWYRQLPEEGLKFMVYLQKENIIDESGMPKERFSAEFPKEGPSILRIQQVVRGDSAAYFCASSPGLAAQETQYFGPGTRLLVL.

The chain is built from TRBV7-2 and TRBJ2-5; D remains unclear. Per the germline V gene, CDR1 is SGHTA and CDR2 is FQGNSA. The ends were cut back, 2 bases at V and 5 bases at J, with 18 bases in the middle. The CDR3 loop spans 16 amino acids. This CDR3 reads CASSLSLFPQKETQYF. Here the CDR3 DNA reads TGTGCCAGCAGCTTATCCCTGTTTCCCCAGAAGGAGACCCAGTACTTC.

The chain has TRBV7-2 and TRBJ2-7; D is possibly TRBD1 (6 bases). Germline V lookup: CDR1 SGHTA, CDR2 FQGNSA. The CDR3 sequence is 14 residues long. V dropped 5 bases and J dropped 5 bases, with 16 bases sitting between them. CDR3 nucleotide sequence: TGTGCCAGCAGCCGTCCCGACAGGCAAAACGAGCAGTACTTC. The encoded protein is CASSRPDRQNEQYF. The complete variable domain, with remaining parts taken from reference TRBV7-2 and TRBJ2-7, reads GAGVSQSPSNKVTEKGKDVELRCDPISGHTALYWYRQSLGQGLEFLIYFQGNSAPDKSGLPSDRFSAERTGGSVSTLTIQRTQQEDSAVYLCASSRPDRQNEQYFGPGTRLTVT.

Points on this clone: A far larger clone is a single base away, which makes a read error likely. This rearrangement joins TRBV4-2 to TRBJ2-7; possibly TRBD1 or TRBD2 for D (5 bases each). There are 14 residues in the CDR3. With 5 bases removed from V and 3 bases from J, the gap between germline ends came to 14 bases. Germline assignment: CDR1 LGHNA and CDR2 YNFKEQ. The CDR3 nucleotides read TGTGCCAGCAGCTTGAGGGGCCTCGTCTACGAGCAGTACTTC. Protein sequence: CASSLRGLVYEQYF.

This clone has more than one count but fewer than ten. V is TRBV6-5 and J is TRBJ2-3; a possible D gene is TRBD2 (6 bases). The CDR3 has 11 amino acids. The V gene's germline CDR1 is MNHEY and CDR2 SVGAGI. V lost 9 bases and J 5 bases, leaving 9 bases between the germline ends. CDR3 nucleotides: TGTGCCAGTACGCGGGGAGATACGCAGTATTTT. Its translation: CASTRGDTQYF.

This clone was seen only a few times. CDR3 sequence reads: CASSLREGSTNQPQHF. CDR3 coding DNA: TGCGCCAGCAGCCTCCGAGAGGGAAGCACGAATCAGCCCCAGCATTTT. The genes are TRBV4-1 and TRBJ1-5, with D unresolved. CDR1 and CDR2 (germline): MGHRA, YSYEKL. The CDR3 runs 16 residues. V lost 4 bases and J lost 4, with 17 bases in between.

The V and J genes are TRBV29-1 and TRBJ2-7; D call uncertain. Looked up from germline, CDR1 is SQVTM and CDR2 is ANQGSEA. V was shortened by 5 bases and J by 0 bases, with 11 bases between the two germline ends. The CDR3 runs to 13 residues. Here the CDR3 DNA reads TGCAGCGTTAAGGTACGGACCTCCTACGAGCAGTACTTC. It yields the protein CSVKVRTSYEQYF.

The V and J genes are TRBV9 and TRBJ2-5, with TRBD2 matching 7 bases. Unmatched junction bases numbered 8, after V lost 2 bases and J lost 4 bases. The CDR3 is 15 residues long. The germline CDR1 and CDR2 sequences are SGDLS and YYNGEE. CDR3 amino acids: CASSVQAGRAETQYF. CDR3 nucleotides: TGTGCCAGCAGCGTTCAAGCGGGAAGGGCAGAGACCCAGTACTTC.

This clone has at least ten counts. The chain has TRBV5-1 and TRBJ2-3, with TRBD1 identical over 8 bases. The V segment lost 0 bases and the J segment 5 bases; nucleotides outside the gene matches: 2. The CDR3 covers 14 residues. Germline CDR1 reads SGHRS; CDR2 reads YFSETQ. The CDR3 reads CASSLGQGRDTQYF. The CDR3 DNA reads as TGCGCCAGCAGCTTGGGACAGGGGAGAGATACGCAGTATTTT.

This clone has a handful of counts. The V gene is TRBV20-1, the J gene TRBJ2-1, with unresolved D. The CDR3 has 11 amino acids. The V and J ends lost 4 bases and 13 bases respectively, with 14 bases between them. Germline V lookup: CDR1 DFQATT, CDR2 SNEGSKA (reference sequence). The CDR3 region is CSAIEKMDQFF. The CDR3 DNA follows: TGCAGTGCTATAGAGAAAATGGACCAGTTCTTC.

This clone was counted only a few times. The genes are TRBV29-1 and TRBJ1-3; a possible D gene is TRBD1 (5 bases). The CDR3 spans 14 residues. V was cut by 2 bases and J by 4 bases, with 12 bases left in between. CDR1 is SQVTM and CDR2 is ANQGSEA in the germline V gene. This CDR3 is CSVELRGVGNTIYF. In DNA form, the CDR3 reads TGCAGCGTTGAATTGAGAGGGGTCGGAAACACCATATATTTT.

The chain employs TRBV5-4 and TRBJ2-5; D gene uncertain. V lost 3 bases, J lost 2 bases, and 11 bases lay in between. This CDR3 is 14 amino acids long. Germline assignment: CDR1 SGHNT and CDR2 YYREEE (reference sequence). CDR3 in DNA: TGTGCCAGCAGCTCTGTGACCGCACAAGAGACCCAGTACTTC. This sequence encodes CASSSVTAQETQYF.

V and J are TRBV28 and TRBJ2-1; 7 nucleotides align to TRBD1. With 7 bases clipped from V and 7 bases from J, the junction kept 4 bases outside the gene matches. Per germline, CDR1 MDHEN and CDR2 SYDVKM. The CDR3 loop spans 12 amino acids. DNA for the CDR3: TGTGCCAGCATGAGGGGGCAGAATGAGCAGTTCTTC. The encoded protein is CASMRGQNEQFF.

This clone was counted only a few times. The chain links TRBV28 to TRBJ1-5; possible D gene TRBD1, 5 bases. The CDR3 sequence is 15 residues long. V was pared by 4 bases and J by 6 bases, with 16 bases between. The V gene's germline CDR1 is MDHEN and CDR2 SYDVKM. The chain's CDR3 is CASSWDGSVGQPQHF. The CDR3 DNA sequence: TGTGCCAGCAGTTGGGACGGGTCGGTCGGTCAGCCCCAGCATTTT.

This chain uses TRBV9 with TRBJ2-3; 14 bases agree with TRBD2. Looked up from germline, CDR1 is SGDLS and CDR2 is YYNGEE. J was trimmed by 6 bases and V by 0 bases; bases with no gene match: 6. CDR3 length: 17 amino acids. The CDR3 is CASSVGGLAGGRDTQYF. The DNA for the CDR3 is TGTGCCAGCAGCGTAGGAGGACTAGCGGGAGGCCGGGATACGCAGTATTTT. Looking up the rest from reference TRBV9 and TRBJ2-3 gives the full variable domain: DSGVTQTPKHLITATGQRVTLRCSPRSGDLSVYWYQQSLDQGLQFLIQYYNGEERAKGNILERFSAQQFPDLHSELNLSSLELGDSALYFCASSVGGLAGGRDTQYFGPGTRLTVL.

The rearrangement uses TRBV7-9 and TRBJ1-6; D unclear. Germline V gene lookup returns CDR1 SEHNR and CDR2 FQNEAQ (reference sequence). V was cut by 4 bases and J by 14 bases, with 9 bases left in between. The CDR3 is 11 residues long. The CDR3 DNA is TGTGCCAGCAGCTCCGGTCCCACCCTCCACTTT. This codes for CASSSGPTLHF.

The chain uses TRBV7-9 and TRBJ2-1; no definite D call. The CDR3 has 12 residues. Trimming removed 5 bases from V and 4 bases from J, with 6 bases in between. Germline V CDR1 and CDR2: SEHNR, FQNEAQ (reference sequence). CDR3: CASSNTYNEQFF. The CDR3 DNA follows: TGTGCCAGCAGCAACACGTACAATGAGCAGTTCTTC.

The chain recombines TRBV15 with TRBJ2-5; 8 bases agree with TRBD2. The J call is doubtful: the DNA matches TRBJ2-7 better. The CDR3 spans 16 residues. The germline V gene encodes CDR1 LNHNV and CDR2 YYDKDF (reference sequence). CDR3 DNA sequence: TGTGCCACCAGCAGTGCTGTAGCGGGGAATAGAAACGAGCAGTACTTC. The encoded protein is CATSSAVAGNRNEQYF.

The V call is TRBV7-8, the J call TRBJ2-3; D call uncertain. The germline V gene encodes CDR1 SGHVS and CDR2 FQNEAQ. V was shortened by 1 base and J by 4 bases, with 15 bases between the two germline ends. This CDR3 is 16 amino acids long. In DNA, the CDR3 is TGTGCCAGCAGCTTAGGACGATCACAGTCCCCAGATACGCAGTATTTT. It yields the protein CASSLGRSQSPDTQYF.

This clone has ten or more counts. This chain joins TRBV5-4 and TRBJ2-1; possibly TRBD2 for D (6 bases). Trimming cost V 6 bases and J 0 bases, with 22 bases left between them. This CDR3 has 18 residues. Germline V gene lookup returns CDR1 SGHNT and CDR2 YYREEE (reference sequence). The CDR3 sequence is CASNRALRRGSSYNEQFF. DNA of the CDR3: TGTGCCAGCAACCGTGCCCTTCGTCGGGGGAGCTCCTACAATGAGCAGTTCTTC. Variable domain in full (rest from reference TRBV5-4 and TRBJ2-1): ETGVTQSPTHLIKTRGQQVTLRCSSQSGHNTVSWYQQALGQGPQFIFQYYREEENGRGNFPPRFSGLQFPNYSSELNVNALELDDSALYLCASNRALRRGSSYNEQFFGPGTRLTVL.

This clone was observed a handful of times. V usage is TRBV7-2 and J usage is TRBJ1-2; TRBD1 is a possible D gene (6 bases). Germline lookup yields CDR1 SGHTA and CDR2 FQGNSA. The length of the CDR3 is 14 residues. Trimming cost V 5 bases and J 4 bases, with 14 bases left between them. The CDR3 protein is CASSPSTGFYGYTF. The CDR3 region has the DNA TGTGCCAGCAGCCCCTCCACAGGGTTCTATGGCTACACCTTC.